The rows below give T cell receptor beta chains drawn from one sample of a study of shared clonotypes between healthy human individuals. Method: immunoSEQ multiplex PCR; TCRdb's copy keeps in-frame clones and lacks some. The table has some 2,000,000 clones, 95% seen once. Source material: naive CD4+ T cells sorted from blood. The receptors were gathered from a man between 18 and 35 years old in good health. Each CDR3 is given with its conserved first and last residue. The order of the fields is J gene, D gene, V gene, CDR3 protein, CDR3 DNA. A D gene is named only where the DNA matches it firmly.

TRBJ2-1	-	TRBV7-9	CASSLGTGGLYNEQFF	TGTGCCAGCAGCTTAGGGACTGGCGGGTTGTACAATGAGCAGTTCTTC
TRBJ2-3	-	TRBV10-3	CAISPGGGGADTQYF	TGTGCCATCAGCCCTGGGGGCGGGGGAGCAGATACGCAGTATTTT
TRBJ2-2	-	TRBV11-2	CASSPLLRKDTGELFF	TGTGCCAGCAGCCCCCTCCTCAGGAAAGACACCGGGGAGCTGTTTTTT
TRBJ1-1	TRBD1	TRBV29-1	CSVVSQGGTEAFF	TGCAGCGTTGTCTCCCAGGGGGGCACTGAAGCTTTCTTT
TRBJ2-1	TRBD2	TRBV7-2	CASSLVGTSGRGSYNEQFF	TGTGCCAGCAGCTTAGTCGGGACTAGCGGGAGAGGGTCTTACAATGAGCAGTTCTTC
TRBJ2-5	TRBD2	TRBV2	CARTRGSGGETQYF	TGTGCCAGAACGCGGGGGAGCGGGGGAGAGACCCAGTACTTC
TRBJ2-3	TRBD1	TRBV4-3	CASSQEGQGPDTQYF	TGCGCCAGCAGCCAAGAAGGACAGGGGCCAGATACGCAGTATTTT
TRBJ2-5	-	TRBV19	CASSIVSDQETQYF	TGTGCCAGTAGTATAGTTAGCGACCAAGAGACCCAGTACTTC
TRBJ2-5	-	TRBV5-4	CASSRQLYQETQYF	TGTGCCAGCAGCAGACAGCTGTACCAAGAGACCCAGTACTTC
TRBJ2-7	-	TRBV10-3	CAINREPTTYEQYF	TGTGCCATCAACAGGGAACCAACGACCTACGAGCAGTACTTC
TRBJ2-2	TRBD1	TRBV5-1	CASSWTGENTGELFF	TGCGCCAGCAGCTGGACAGGCGAAAACACCGGGGAGCTGTTTTTT
TRBJ1-5	-	TRBV4-1	CASSQDAGTSQPQHF	TGCGCCAGCAGCCAAGACGCCGGCACGAGTCAGCCCCAGCATTTT
TRBJ2-2	TRBD2	TRBV10-3	CATALAGYDGELFF	TGTGCCACAGCTCTAGCGGGGTACGACGGGGAGCTGTTTTTT
TRBJ2-1	-	TRBV18	CASSPSPSLENEQFF	TGTGCCAGCTCACCGAGCCCTTCCTTGGAAAATGAGCAGTTCTTC
TRBJ2-7	-	TRBV2	CASSPVAENEQYF	TGTGCCAGCAGCCCGGTAGCGGAGAACGAGCAGTACTTC
TRBJ2-3	TRBD2	TRBV25-1	CASSPGTSGRWGTDTQYF	TGTGCCAGCTCCCCCGGGACTAGCGGGAGATGGGGCACAGATACGCAGTATTTT
TRBJ2-5	TRBD1	TRBV29-1	CSVGTGAQETQYF	TGCAGCGTTGGCACAGGGGCCCAAGAGACCCAGTACTTC
TRBJ2-3	TRBD2	TRBV4-3	CASSLAGGPDTQYF	TGCGCCAGCAGCTTAGCGGGGGGCCCGGATACGCAGTATTTT
TRBJ2-7	-	TRBV11-2	CASGIGVNYEQYF	TGTGCCAGCGGGATCGGGGTGAACTACGAGCAGTACTTC
TRBJ2-7	-	TRBV7-2	CASSLSQGVYEQYF	TGTGCCAGCAGCCTGAGCCAGGGAGTCTACGAGCAGTACTTC